This T cell receptor beta chain was documented in a study of human T cells and chemical hapten exposure. The overall study: There were per-sample TCR yield variations, arising mainly from small pooled library volume differences.

Germline values: CDR1 SGHAT, CDR2 FQNNGV. Trimming removed 0 bases at V and 3 bases at J, with 12 bases between. The CDR3 contains 15 residues. TCRdb reanalysed the RACE reads using MiXCR and keeps one entry per CDR3 protein. Counted here are about 82,000 distinct CDR3 sequences, over 10% occurring once; the ten biggest clones make up about 5.7%. Time point here: patch test 3, about 24 weeks after DPC sensitization. Treatment: therapeutic diphenylcyclopropenone sensitization with weekly scalp DPC. This clonotype was detected only a few times. The V call is TRBV11-2, the J call TRBJ2-7; D is perhaps TRBD2 (5 bases). This TCR came from a woman in her forties or fifties with alopecia areata. Some clones in this sample may be carry-over from other donors' samples. The sample here was whole blood, taken in connection with sensitization to the hapten diphenylcyclopropenone (DPC). This CDR3 is CASSLDRLGSYEQYF. The CDR3 DNA follows: TGTGCCAGCAGCTTAGATCGACTTGGGAGCTACGAGCAGTACTTC.